This is a list of T cell receptor beta chains from one sample in a study of control samples from healthy donors and cancer patients. Clones were sequenced by immunoSEQ multiplex PCR, and TCRdb holds only the in-frame ones, with some missing. The data show around 200,000 clones, 80% to 95% seen once. Material for sequencing was blood. Receptor source: a man aged 18 to 30 in good health. CDR3s include the opening cysteine and the closing phenylalanine or tryptophan. The D gene is left open where the match is weak. Size is stated for part of the rows, as once, few or many counts, or as a class when the clone is expanded.

j_call | v_call | d_call | clone_size | cdr3_aa | cdr3_nt
TRBJ2-1 | TRBV28 | . | . | CASSRTYVNRDNEQFF | TGTGCCAGCAGTCGGACCTATGTTAACAGGGACAATGAGCAGTTCTTC
TRBJ2-5 | TRBV5-1 | . | . | CASSYQGTDEETQYF | TGCGCCAGCAGCTATCAAGGGACGGATGAAGAGACCCAGTACTTC
TRBJ2-5 | TRBV9 | TRBD1 | . | CASSVLAQGGQETQYF | TGTGCCAGCAGCGTTCTGGCACAGGGGGGACAAGAGACCCAGTACTTC
TRBJ2-1 | TRBV19 | . | once | CASSISSGTESGEQFF | TGTGCCAGTAGTATATCGAGTGGAACGGAGAGTGGTGAGCAGTTCTTC
TRBJ2-3 | TRBV7-9 | TRBD1 | once | CASSQGAEDTQYF | TGTGCCAGCAGTCAGGGGGCAGAGGATACGCAGTATTTT
TRBJ1-5 | TRBV18 | . | . | CASSRDNYSNQPQHF | TGTGCCAGCTCCCGGGATAATTATAGCAATCAGCCCCAGCATTTT
TRBJ1-6 | TRBV3-1/TRBV3-2 | . | once | CASSPSGNSPLHF | TGTGCCAGCAGCCCAAGTGGTAATTCACCCCTCCACTTT
TRBJ2-3 | TRBV28 | TRBD1 | . | CASNQDRGSDTQYF | TGTGCCAGCAATCAGGACAGGGGATCAGATACGCAGTATTTT
TRBJ1-2 | TRBV18 | . | once | CASSTGEAYGYTF | TGTGCCAGCTCAACGGGGGAGGCCTATGGCTACACCTTC
TRBJ1-4 | TRBV5-1 | TRBD1 | . | CASSSGQSNEKLFF | TGCGCCAGCAGCTCGGGACAGAGTAATGAAAAACTGTTTTTT
TRBJ1-5 | TRBV7-9 | . | few | CASSKGGANQPQHF | TGTGCCAGCAGCAAGGGGGGCGCCAATCAGCCCCAGCATTTT
TRBJ1-4 | TRBV15 | . | once | CATSRDFGTGGLSF | TGTGCCACCAGCAGAGATTTCGGTACGGGAGGGCTCTCTTTT
TRBJ2-6 | TRBV24-1 | . | . | CARYRTLECSGANVLTF | TGTGCCAGATACAGGACCTTAGAGTGCTCTGGGGCCAACGTCCTGACTTTC
TRBJ1-2 | TRBV4-1 | . | . | CASSQVIKGKKGPGDGYTF | TGCGCCAGCAGCCAAGTTATCAAAGGCAAGAAGGGCCCCGGGGATGGCTACACCTTC
TRBJ2-1 | TRBV7-8 | TRBD2 | . | CASSAGLAWDSEQFF | TGTGCCAGCAGCGCGGGACTAGCGTGGGACAGTGAGCAGTTCTTC
TRBJ2-1 | TRBV7-9 | . | . | CASSANSREIEQFF | TGTGCCAGCAGCGCGAACAGTCGGGAAATAGAGCAGTTCTTC
TRBJ1-1 | TRBV5-4 | TRBD1 | . | CASSLEGQPGGMNTEAFF | TGTGCCAGCAGCTTGGAAGGGCAGCCAGGGGGCATGAACACTGAAGCTTTCTTT
TRBJ1-1 | TRBV9 | TRBD1 | . | CASSGTGAGYTEAFF | TGTGCCAGCAGCGGGACAGGGGCAGGGTACACTGAAGCTTTCTTT
TRBJ2-7 | TRBV6-5 | TRBD1 | . | CASSYTGTGREQYF | TGTGCCAGCAGCTATACCGGGACAGGGCGCGAGCAGTACTTC
TRBJ1-2 | TRBV6-4 | . | . | CASSDRIGEGLDGYTF | TGTGCCAGCAGTGACAGAATTGGCGAGGGTTTGGATGGCTACACCTTC
TRBJ1-1 | TRBV15 | . | . | CATSLQANTEAFF | TGTGCCACCAGCCTCCAGGCGAACACTGAAGCTTTCTTT
TRBJ2-1 | TRBV24-1 | . | . | CATSEPYNEQFF | TGTGCCACCAGTGAGCCCTACAATGAGCAGTTCTTC
TRBJ1-2 | TRBV7-8 | . | . | CASSIIYGYTF | TGTGCCAGCAGCATTATCTATGGCTACACCTTC
TRBJ1-6 | TRBV6-5 | TRBD1 | . | CASSRQGFTSPLHF | TGTGCCAGCAGCAGACAGGGGTTTACTTCACCCCTCCACTTT
TRBJ1-1 | TRBV6-5 | . | . | CASSQGTEAFF | TGTGCCAGCAGTCAGGGAACTGAAGCTTTCTTT
TRBJ2-3 | TRBV6-5 | TRBD2 | . | CASSYRGGGAADTQYF | TGTGCCAGCAGTTACCGGGGCGGGGGGGCCGCAGATACGCAGTATTTT
TRBJ1-2 | TRBV14 | . | . | CASSQDRNRVGGYTF | TGTGCCAGCAGCCAAGATCGGAACAGGGTTGGTGGCTACACCTTC
TRBJ1-5 | TRBV6-5 | . | . | CASSYSGSLGQPQHF | TGTGCCAGCAGTTACTCCGGCTCCCTGGGTCAGCCCCAGCATTTT
TRBJ2-5 | TRBV28 | . | . | CASSFRFGVETQYF | TGTGCCAGCAGTTTCAGATTCGGGGTAGAGACCCAGTACTTC
TRBJ2-1 | TRBV9 | TRBD2 | . | CASSVGVSGGDEQFF | TGTGCCAGCAGCGTAGGGGTTTCGGGGGGAGATGAGCAGTTCTTC
TRBJ2-1 | TRBV5-4 | . | . | CASSPTRDFSYNEQFF | TGTGCCAGCAGCCCCACTCGGGACTTCTCCTACAATGAGCAGTTCTTC
TRBJ1-6 | TRBV4-1 | TRBD1 | . | CASSLGQTNSPLHF | TGCGCCAGCAGCTTGGGACAGACGAATTCACCCCTCCACTTT
TRBJ1-1 | TRBV2 | . | . | CASSDLGFMNTEAFF | TGTGCCAGCAGTGATCTCGGATTCATGAACACTGAAGCTTTCTTT
TRBJ1-3 | TRBV3-1/TRBV3-2 | . | . | CASSPLGGNTIYF | TGTGCCAGCAGCCCCCTCGGCGGAAACACCATATATTTT
TRBJ2-3 | TRBV6-5 | . | . | CASSRERRSTDTQYF | TGTGCCAGCAGCCGCGAGAGACGAAGCACAGATACGCAGTATTTT
TRBJ2-3 | TRBV6-1 | . | . | CASSEIRDDTQYF | TGTGCCAGCAGTGAAATCCGCGATGATACGCAGTATTTT
TRBJ2-1 | TRBV24-1 | TRBD1 | . | CATSDTRTGRNEQFF | TGTGCCACCAGTGATACTCGGACAGGGAGGAATGAGCAGTTCTTC
TRBJ1-6 | TRBV6-5 | TRBD1 | . | CASRPRDSHNSPLHF | TGTGCCAGCAGGCCCCGGGACAGCCATAATTCACCCCTCCACTTT
TRBJ2-2 | TRBV3-1/TRBV3-2 | . | . | CASSQARGAGELFF | TGTGCCAGCAGCCAAGCCCGTGGGGCCGGGGAGCTGTTTTTT
TRBJ1-1 | TRBV5-6 | TRBD1 | . | CASSYQDRDRVNTEAFF | TGTGCCAGCAGCTACCAAGACCGGGACAGGGTAAACACTGAAGCTTTCTTT
TRBJ1-1 | TRBV14 | . | . | CASSPLQGRENTEAFF | TGTGCCAGCAGCCCCTTGCAGGGCAGGGAGAACACTGAAGCTTTCTTT
TRBJ2-1 | TRBV4-1 | . | . | CASSQDWSNEQFF | TGCGCCAGCAGCCAAGATTGGAGCAATGAGCAGTTCTTC
TRBJ2-5 | TRBV6-5 | . | . | CASERGGAETQYF | TGTGCCAGCGAGAGAGGGGGGGCAGAGACCCAGTACTTC
TRBJ2-1 | TRBV6-5 | . | . | CATRQTLQGHEQFF | TGTGCCACCAGACAAACCTTACAGGGTCATGAGCAGTTCTTC
TRBJ2-6 | TRBV24-1 | . | . | CATSGGGANVLTF | TGTGCCACCAGTGGGGGTGGGGCCAACGTCCTGACTTTC
TRBJ2-5 | TRBV25-1 | . | . | CASSDSPFQETQYF | TGTGCCAGCAGTGACAGTCCCTTCCAAGAGACCCAGTACTTC
TRBJ1-1 | TRBV2 | . | . | CASSPGYNTEAFF | TGTGCCAGCAGTCCCGGGTACAACACTGAAGCTTTCTTT
TRBJ1-1 | TRBV27 | . | . | CASRAQMNTEAFF | TGTGCCAGCAGGGCACAAATGAACACTGAAGCTTTCTTT
TRBJ2-5 | TRBV5-6 | . | . | CASSLLAEETQYF | TGTGCCAGCAGCTTGCTGGCGGAGGAGACCCAGTACTTC
TRBJ2-7 | TRBV30 | . | . | CAWTYSGGGTRHEQYF | TGTGCCTGGACCTATTCAGGCGGGGGCACGCGGCACGAGCAGTACTTC
TRBJ1-1 | TRBV10-3 | . | . | CAISEASGNTEAFF | TGTGCCATCAGTGAGGCCAGCGGGAACACTGAAGCTTTCTTT